The present T cell receptor beta chain was sequenced within a study of shared T cell receptors in the human thymus. Libraries were prepared by immunoSEQ multiplex PCR; TCRdb keeps only in-frame clonotypes and omits some of them. Of roughly 550,000 clones in the sample, about 84% are singletons; the top ten hold about 0.014%. The CDR3 runs 14 residues. The ends lost 10 bases at V and 7 bases at J; junction bases unmatched: 16. The V gene's germline CDR1 is SGHAT and CDR2 FQNNGV. This clone was observed a handful of times. This sample also appeared in a second study, on human thymus T cells. In that study: Healthy Finnish infants undergoing corrective surgery for congenital heart defects provided the donor material. The study used thymus tissue resected during corrective heart surgery. Use of V and J genes seemed skewed within the thymic and blood repertoires. Related reports documented highly overlapping thymic repertoires among unrelated individuals.

The clonotype comes from a boy under two years old with a congenital heart defect. Input material: thymocytes. The chain joins TRBV11-2 to TRBJ2-7, with 7 nucleotides matching TRBD1. The DNA of the CDR3 is TGTGCCACCTCCCTCCGGGTAGGGGGCGGGGAGCAGTACTTC. It codes for CATSLRVGGGEQYF.